This TCR beta chain derives from a study of regulatory T cells in long-lasting Graves disease. Germline CDR1 is SGHNT and CDR2 is YENEEA. The length of the CDR3 is 12 residues. The V gene lost 5 bases and the J gene lost 5 bases, with 10 bases spanning the gap. Time point reported: persistent/refractory GD, antithyroid drugs over 5 years with positive TRAb. PBMC-derived RNA was used for the TCR library. Diagnosing Graves' disease relied on the American Thyroid Association guidelines. In this cohort, patients came from an endocrinology department located in Xi'an, China. The peripheral blood volume drawn was roughly 9.9 milliliters, and it was collected into EDTA tubes. At least ten counts were recorded for this clonotype. Relying on iRepertoire HTBI primers and Arm-PCR of CDR3 regions, the team built TCR beta libraries. TCRdb analysed the multiplex PCR reads with MiXCR anew, one entry per CDR3 protein. This repertoire shows around 430,000 distinct CDR3 sequences, under 25% found once; its top ten account for around 14%.

The genes are TRBV11-3 and TRBJ2-7; D gene ambiguous. The TCR sequence derives from a female donor with Graves disease. Sequences were derived from peripheral blood mononuclear cells (PBMCs), sampled when the disease was refractory, from a patient treated with antithyroid drugs. The CDR3, as DNA: TGTGCCAGCAGCCCCCGTTGGGACGAGCAGTACTTC. Translating it yields CASSPRWDEQYF.